The clone carrying this T cell receptor beta chain was seen a handful of times. The sample belongs to a study of T cells and copy number aberrations in small-cell lung cancer. V trimming: 7 bases; J trimming: 6 bases; junction bases outside the gene matches: 9. Germline V gives CDR1 MDHEN, CDR2 SYDVKM. The CDR3 runs to 15 residues. TCRdb's copy holds only in-frame clones and misses some; the assay was immunoSEQ multiplex PCR. The data contain thousands of clones, more than 60% of them singletons. The genes are TRBV28 and TRBJ1-5; 10 nucleotides match TRBD1. The specimen was normal tissue next to the tumor. This TCR derives from a man in his 60s with small cell lung cancer. CDR3 sequence: CASTAGTGVGQPQHF. The CDR3 region has the DNA TGTGCCAGCACCGCCGGGACAGGGGTAGGTCAGCCCCAGCATTTT.